Below, 7 T cell receptor beta chains from the same sample are listed, as sequenced in a study of T cell repertoires in cytomegalovirus infection. These receptors' antigens are unknown. TCRdb redid the calling of the reads with MiXCR, one entry per CDR3 protein. The table lists roughly 150,000 distinct CDR3 sequences, roughly 20% of them singletons, with 25% in the top ten. The sample was CD8+ T cells from cultured PBMCs, taken from culture after CMV antigen stimulation. These receptors were obtained from a human donor in good health (CMV status not recorded). Some clones in this sample may be carry-over from other donors' samples.

The chain joins TRBV7-9 to TRBJ1-4, with TRBD1 matching over 7 bases. Germline-derived CDR1 and CDR2 are SEHNR and FQNEAQ (reference sequence). The J segment lost 4 bases and the V segment lost 5 bases, leaving 7 bases of the junction unmatched. This CDR3 spans 15 amino acids. The CDR3 coding sequence is TGTGCCAGCAGCCCTTCTGGGACAGTTAATGAAAAACTGTTTTTT. Translated: CASSPSGTVNEKLFF.

This clonotype was seen a handful of times. The V call is TRBV7-2, the J call TRBJ2-3, with a weak D call TRBD2 (7 bases). Germline CDR1 is SGHTA and CDR2 is FQGNSA. The germline V and J ends were trimmed by 5 bases and 4 bases, with 22 bases remaining between them. The length of the CDR3 is 17 residues. The CDR3 DNA reads TGTGCCAGCAGCAGGGGGGGTTGGCAGGAACAATCAGATACGCAGTATTTT. This translates into CASSRGGWQEQSDTQYF. Combining the CDR3 with reference TRBV7-2 and TRBJ2-3 gives the whole variable domain GAGVSQSPSNKVTEKGKDVELRCDPISGHTALYWYRQSLGQGLEFLIYFQGNSAPDKSGLPSDRFSAERTGGSVSTLTIQRTQQEDSAVYLCASSRGGWQEQSDTQYFGPGTRLTVL.

The rearrangement joins TRBV4-1 to TRBJ1-5, with D possibly being TRBD1 (6 bases). Germline loops: CDR1 MGHRA, CDR2 YSYEKL. With 1 base removed from V and 4 bases from J, the gap between germline ends came to 11 bases. The CDR3 is made up of 15 amino acids. CDR3 in amino acids: CASSQVWTVNQPQHF. Here the CDR3 DNA reads TGCGCCAGCAGCCAAGTCTGGACAGTTAATCAGCCCCAGCATTTT.

This chain joins TRBV29-1 and TRBJ1-3; a possible D gene is TRBD1 (6 bases). Trimming left V 4 bases short and J 4 bases short, with 20 bases between. CDR1 SQVTM and CDR2 ANQGSEA come from the germline V gene. CDR3 size: 16 residues. CDR3 in DNA: TGCAGCGTTGTCCGGCCCCGGGACAAGGAAGGAAACACCATATATTTT. This codes for CSVVRPRDKEGNTIYF.

The V gene is TRBV28, the J gene TRBJ2-1; 9 bases are a match to TRBD1. The CDR3 is made up of 15 amino acids. J lost 2 bases, V lost 6 bases, and 5 bases had no gene match. The germline V gene has CDR1 MDHEN and CDR2 SYDVKM. DNA for the CDR3: TGTGCCAGCAGCGGGTACAGGGGGCCCTACAATGAGCAGTTCTTC. Residues: CASSGYRGPYNEQFF.

This clonotype was counted between two and nine times. The rearrangement joins TRBV7-8 to TRBJ1-1, with 9 bases lining up with TRBD1. Germline V gene data show CDR1 as SGHVS and CDR2 as FQNEAQ. After removal of 5 bases from V and 0 bases from J, the junction contained 4 bases not matched to a gene. The CDR3 covers 15 residues. The CDR3 DNA sequence: TGTGCCAGCAGCGCCGGGACAGGGCTGAACACTGAAGCTTTCTTT. Residues: CASSAGTGLNTEAFF.

The chain joins TRBV2 to TRBJ1-1; D uncertain. The CDR3 covers 15 residues. Per germline, CDR1 SNHLY and CDR2 FYNNEI. V lost 6 bases to trimming and J lost 1 base, with 15 bases between them. CDR3 sequence (DNA): TGTGCCAGCAGGACACTTAAAGGGAGGAACACTGAAGCTTTCTTT. It encodes CASRTLKGRNTEAFF.